The entry that follows covers one TCR beta chain sequence. In the authors' methods: Estimation of nucleated cell counts was performed using reference gene primer amplification. The data were produced by immunoSEQ multiplex PCR, yet TCRdb's version contains in-frame clones alone and is incomplete. That table supplies the V and J calls and clone size; D and trimming were determined from the DNA. The sample records about 230,000 clones, around 92% being singletons. V was pared by 8 bases and J by 4 bases, with 14 bases between. CDR3 length: 13 residues. Per the germline V gene, CDR1 is MNHEY and CDR2 is SVGAGI. The data belong to a study of blood T cell repertoires in COVID-19. Study at large: Acute and convalescent COVID-19 specimens originated in the United States, Italy and Spain.

Recruits, aged about 18 to 90 years, lived in 24 US areas. Cohort placement rested on clinical history that participants reported themselves. This TCR came from a woman under 40 with acute COVID-19. The chain carries TRBV6-5 and TRBJ1-1; TRBD1 might be the D (6 bases). The sequenced sample was PBMCs or T cells enriched from blood (not recorded which). CDR3 nucleotides: TGTGCCAGCCGGGGACAAGACGTCACTGAAGCTTTCTTT. It translates to CASRGQDVTEAFF.